Here is one T cell receptor beta chain with its context. The CDR3 runs to 22 residues. This sample is part of a study of T cell responses to AZD1222 COVID-19 vaccine. TCRdb's copy holds only in-frame clones and misses some; the assay was immunoSEQ multiplex PCR. Of 150,000 to 200,000 clones listed, roughly 92% are singletons. This material consisted of peripheral blood, taken 28 days after the second dose of the MenACWY control vaccine. The chain combines TRBV21-1 with TRBJ2-7; the table's D call, TRBD2, was not checked against the DNA. TRBV21-1 is a known pseudogene. This TCR was sampled from an adult who received the MenACWY meningococcal vaccine as a control. CDR3 amino acids: CASSKVHRAGKEPALHIYEQYF. The CDR3 DNA follows: TGTGCCAGCAGCAAAGTCCACCGAGCGGGAAAGGAGCCCGCGCTACATATCTACGAGCAGTACTTC.